This T cell receptor (beta chain) is from a study of blood T cell repertoires in COVID-19. Study summary: T cells, B-cell-depleted T cells, or PBMCs provided the cDNA or gDNA that served as material.

Only in-frame clones appear in the TCRdb table, and some are missing; sequencing was by immunoSEQ multiplex PCR. Seen here are hundreds of thousands of clones, more than 65% observed once, and the top ten hold 3% to 4%. A note on this clone: Sequence at one end of the junction differs from germline and may be a read error.

This CDR3 is 14 amino acids long. Germline V gene lookup returns CDR1 LGHNA and CDR2 YSLEER. The origin of this receptor is a woman older than 75 with acute or convalescent COVID-19. The sequenced material came from peripheral blood. This chain uses TRBV4-3 with TRBJ1-1, with D hard to call. CDR3 region: CANSLGKKSTEAFF. DNA of the CDR3: TGCGCCAACAGCCTCGGGAAAAAGAGCACTGAAGCTTTCTTT.